A single TCR beta chain is shown here with its context. The source of the sample is a study of blood T cell repertoires in COVID-19. Clones were sequenced by immunoSEQ multiplex PCR, and TCRdb holds only the in-frame ones, with some missing. Altogether roughly 160,000 clones are present, more than 70% being singletons, with the ten largest covering roughly 18%. V gave up 3 bases and J gave up 4 bases, with 8 bases separating them. Germline V gene data show CDR1 as SGHNT and CDR2 as YYREEE (reference sequence). The CDR3 sequence is 14 residues long. The cohort comprised adults aged about 18 to 90 years residing in about 25 US areas. Recovered status applied to Cohort 3 donors who had two consecutive negative PCRs. It also applied to those with clearance or with symptom resolution.

Sequenced: PBMCs or T cells enriched from blood (not recorded which). The gene calls are TRBV5-4 and TRBJ1-6, with D perhaps TRBD1 (5 bases). This TCR came from a man in his 60s who had recovered from COVID-19. The CDR3 DNA follows: TGTGCCAGCAGCTCCAGGGATTATAATTCACCCCTCCACTTT. Translated: CASSSRDYNSPLHF.